This T cell receptor beta chain came from a study of T cell changes during pregnancy in multiple sclerosis. TCRdb's table, derived via immunoSEQ multiplex PCR, lists solely in-frame clones and lacks some. Of about 80,000 clones listed, 92% are singletons. CDR3 length equals 16 residues. Germline CDR1 is SGHTS and CDR2 is YDEGEE. Losses at the gene ends were 3 bases for V and 3 bases for J; bases not matched to a gene: 8. This clone turned up a few times. The sequencing here drew on peripheral blood, taken before pregnancy. The source is a female donor with multiple sclerosis, enrolled in a pregnancy study. The J gene is TRBJ2-2, the V gene TRBV5-8, with 7 bases lining up with TRBD2. The CDR3 DNA sequence: TGTGCCAGCAGCTCGTGGGGGGGATTGGACACCGGGGAGCTGTTTTTT. Translated: CASSSWGGLDTGELFF.